This T cell receptor (beta chain) was obtained from a study of T cells in localized non-small cell lung cancer. Profiled with immunoSEQ multiplex PCR; TCRdb holds only in-frame clones, not every one. Of tens of thousands of clones listed, around 92% are singletons. Germline V gene lookup returns CDR1 SGHTA and CDR2 FQGTGA. The J segment lost 0 bases and the V segment lost 4 bases, leaving 3 bases of the junction unmatched. There are 16 residues in the CDR3. On this clone: Its target is unknown.

Study conclusions and caveats: It was uninvolved adjacent lung that showed the highest T cell clonality, exceeding tumor.

The V call is TRBV7-3, the J call TRBJ2-3; 11 nucleotides line up with TRBD1. The sample was peripheral blood, taken before any cancer treatment. The receptor's source is a female donor of 60 years or more with stage I lung adenocarcinoma. The CDR3 region has the DNA TGTGCCAGCAGCTGGACAGGGGGCGCAAGCACAGATACGCAGTATTTT. Translating it yields CASSWTGGASTDTQYF.